These 4 T cell receptor beta chains were all obtained from the same sample, sequenced in a study of T cells in Graves' hyperthyroidism and ophthalmopathy. RNA transcripts provided the source from which TCR beta CDR3 regions were amplified. The TCR CDR3 first-round RT-PCR relied on the HTBI primer set. TCRdb recomputed calls from the multiplex PCR reads with MiXCR, one row per CDR3 protein. The top ten clones hold around 21% of a sample with about 380,000 distinct CDR3 sequences, about 13% of them seen once. Sequencing was carried out using blood. These receptor sequences come from a young man with Graves' hyperthyroidism that later progressed to Graves' ophthalmopathy.

This clonotype was detected many times. V usage is TRBV12-3 or TRBV12-4 and J usage is TRBJ1-2, with D possibly being TRBD1 (6 bases). Deletions cut 5 bases from V and 4 bases from J, with 11 bases between. The CDR3 has 13 residues. CDR3 sequence reads: CASSPSTGYGYTF. CDR3 coding DNA: TGTGCCAGCAGTCCTTCGACAGGCTATGGCTACACCTTC.

This clonotype appeared a few times. In this CDR3 the conserved last residue, phenylalanine or tryptophan, is missing, so a read error is likely. This chain uses TRBV12-3 or TRBV12-4 with TRBJ2-5; D is unresolved. The V end was cut by 3 bases, the J end by 4 bases, with 3 bases between. The CDR3 has 11 residues. In nucleotides, the CDR3 is TGTGCCAGCAGTTTCGGAGAGACCCAGTACTCC. Its translation: CASSFGETQYS.

Here the CDR3 DNA reads TGTGCCAGCAGCCAAGAGGCCGACATCACCTACGAGCAGTACTTC. Its translation is CASSQEADITYEQYF. This chain joins TRBV4-2 and TRBJ2-7; D ambiguous. The ends were cut back, 0 bases at V and 2 bases at J, with 11 bases in the middle. Germline assignment: CDR1 LGHNA and CDR2 YNFKEQ. The CDR3 length is 15 residues.

Comments on this clonotype: A junction end diverges from the germline sequence, so it may reflect a read error. The rearrangement uses TRBV20-1 and TRBJ2-5; 10 bases fit TRBD2. Germline values: CDR1 DFQATT, CDR2 SNEGSKA (reference sequence). The CDR3 is made up of 16 amino acids. CDR3 coding DNA: TGCAGTGCTAGACCCGCGACTAGCGGGCTTCAAGAGATCCAGTACTTC. Protein sequence: CSARPATSGLQEIQYF.